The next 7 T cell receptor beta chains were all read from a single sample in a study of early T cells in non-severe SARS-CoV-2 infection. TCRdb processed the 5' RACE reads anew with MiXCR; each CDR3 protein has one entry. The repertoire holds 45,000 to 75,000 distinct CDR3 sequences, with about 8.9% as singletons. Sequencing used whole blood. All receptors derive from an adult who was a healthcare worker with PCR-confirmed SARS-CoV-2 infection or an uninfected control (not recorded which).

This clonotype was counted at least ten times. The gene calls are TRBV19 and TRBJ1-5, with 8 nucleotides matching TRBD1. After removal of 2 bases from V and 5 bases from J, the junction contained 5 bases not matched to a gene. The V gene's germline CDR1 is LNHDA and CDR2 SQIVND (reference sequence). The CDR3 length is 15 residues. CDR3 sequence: CASSINRGAHQPQHF. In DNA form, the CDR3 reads TGTGCCAGTAGTATAAACAGGGGGGCCCATCAGCCCCAGCATTTT.

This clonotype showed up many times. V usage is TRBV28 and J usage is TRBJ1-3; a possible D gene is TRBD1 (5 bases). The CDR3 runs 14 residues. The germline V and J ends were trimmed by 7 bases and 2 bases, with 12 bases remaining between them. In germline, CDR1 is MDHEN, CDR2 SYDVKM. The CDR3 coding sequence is TGTGCCAGCACTGGGGGAGCGCCTGGAAACACCATATATTTT. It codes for CASTGGAPGNTIYF.

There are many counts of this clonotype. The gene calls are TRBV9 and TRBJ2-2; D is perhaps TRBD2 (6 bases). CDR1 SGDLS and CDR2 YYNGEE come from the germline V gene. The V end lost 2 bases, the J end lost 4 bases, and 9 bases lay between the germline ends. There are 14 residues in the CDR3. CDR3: CASSVTEGTGELFF. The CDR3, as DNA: TGTGCCAGCAGCGTGACGGAGGGCACCGGGGAGCTGTTTTTT.

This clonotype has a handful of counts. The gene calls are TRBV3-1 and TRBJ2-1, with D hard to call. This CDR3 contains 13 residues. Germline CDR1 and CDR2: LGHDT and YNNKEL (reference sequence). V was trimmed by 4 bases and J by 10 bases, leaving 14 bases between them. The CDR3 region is CASSLSLSGEQFF. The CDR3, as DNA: TGTGCCAGCAGCCTGTCGCTCTCAGGAGAGCAGTTCTTC.

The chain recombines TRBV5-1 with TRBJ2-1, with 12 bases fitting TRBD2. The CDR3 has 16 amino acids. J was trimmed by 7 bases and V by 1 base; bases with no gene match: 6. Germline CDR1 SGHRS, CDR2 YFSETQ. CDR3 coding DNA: TGCGCCAGCAGCTTGTCCGGACTAGCGGGACAAAATGAGCAGTTCTTC. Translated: CASSLSGLAGQNEQFF.

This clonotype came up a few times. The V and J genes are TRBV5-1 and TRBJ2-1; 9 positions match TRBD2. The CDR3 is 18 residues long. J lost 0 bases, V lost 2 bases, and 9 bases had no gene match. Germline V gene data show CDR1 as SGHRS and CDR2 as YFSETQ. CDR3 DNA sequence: TGCGCCAGCAGCTTCGGTCTAGCGGGACCATCCTCCTACAATGAGCAGTTCTTC. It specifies CASSFGLAGPSSYNEQFF.

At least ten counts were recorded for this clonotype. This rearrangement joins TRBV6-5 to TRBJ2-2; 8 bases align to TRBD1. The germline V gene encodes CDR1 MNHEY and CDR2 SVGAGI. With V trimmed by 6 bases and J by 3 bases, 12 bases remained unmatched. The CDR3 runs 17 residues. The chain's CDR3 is CASRKRQGSTDTGELFF. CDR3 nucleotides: TGTGCCAGCAGGAAAAGACAGGGGTCGACGGACACCGGGGAGCTGTTTTTT.